A single sample gave rise to the 10 T cell receptor beta chains below, sequenced in a study of blood T cell repertoires in COVID-19. Profiled with immunoSEQ multiplex PCR; TCRdb holds only in-frame clones, not every one. Of about 220,000 clones listed, just over 85% were seen once; the top ten hold 3.5% to 4.5%. The sample taken for sequencing was PBMCs or T cells enriched from blood (not recorded which). These receptors originate from a woman aged 35 to 49 with acute COVID-19.

V is TRBV10-3 and J is TRBJ2-1, with D maybe TRBD2 (6 bases). V lost 0 bases and J 0 bases, leaving 9 bases between the germline ends. There are 16 residues in the CDR3. Germline V gene data show CDR1 as ENHRY and CDR2 as SYGVKD. This CDR3 is CAISESEGGSYNEQFF. The CDR3 coding sequence is TGTGCCATCAGTGAGTCGGAGGGCGGCTCCTACAATGAGCAGTTCTTC.

This chain uses TRBV3-1 (or the pseudogene TRBV3-2) with TRBJ1-2; no firm D call. Trimming stripped 2 bases from V and 0 bases from J, with 4 bases between. This CDR3 has 13 amino acids. CDR1 is LGHDT, CDR2 YNNKEL, per germline (reference sequence). The CDR3 DNA sequence: TGTGCCAGCAGCCAAACAGCTAACTATGGCTACACCTTC. This gives the protein CASSQTANYGYTF.

CDR3 bases: TGTGCCAGCAGTTTAAGGGAGATGAACACTGAAGCTTTCTTT. This gives the protein CASSLREMNTEAFF. The V and J genes are TRBV27 and TRBJ1-1; no firm D call. The CDR3 is 14 residues long. Germline values: CDR1 MNHEY, CDR2 SMNVEV (reference sequence). The germline V and J ends were trimmed by 2 bases and 0 bases, with 7 bases remaining between them.

The chain employs TRBV28 and TRBJ1-2, with D unresolved. The germline CDR1 and CDR2 sequences are MDHEN and SYDVKM. The CDR3 consists of 13 residues. Trimming left V 6 bases short and J 4 bases short, with 12 bases between. CDR3 loop: CASSTGSLYGYTF. Here the CDR3 DNA reads TGTGCCAGCAGCACGGGAAGTCTCTATGGCTACACCTTC.

The chain joins TRBV6-1 to TRBJ2-7, with D possibly TRBD2 on 5 matching bases. V was shortened by 2 bases and J by 0 bases, with 17 bases between the two germline ends. Germline CDR1 reads MNHNS; CDR2 reads SASEGT. This CDR3 has 17 residues. CDR3 in DNA: TGTGCCAGCAGTGAACGGACGTCGGGGATAAGCTCCTACGAGCAGTACGTC. Translating gives CASSERTSGISSYEQYV.

The rearrangement joins TRBV11-3 to TRBJ2-1, with 8 bases that match TRBD2. The CDR3 totals 14 residues. CDR1 SGHNT and CDR2 YENEEA come from the germline V gene. With V trimmed by 7 bases and J by 5 bases, 7 bases remained unmatched. CDR3 DNA: TGTGCCAGCAAAGTTAGCGGGGACCACAATGAGCAGTTCTTC. It is translated as CASKVSGDHNEQFF. The full variable domain, completed using reference TRBV11-3 and TRBJ2-1, is EAGVVQSPRYKIIEKKQPVAFWCNPISGHNTLYWYLQNLGQGPELLIRYENEEAVDDSQLPKDRFSAERLKGVDSTLKIQPAELGDSAVYLCASKVSGDHNEQFFGPGTRLTVL.

In the case of this clone: Germline and junction disagree at one end, which may indicate a read error. The chain recombines TRBV5-1 with TRBJ1-5; D is ambiguous. Germline CDR1 reads SGHRS; CDR2 reads YFSETQ. This CDR3 is built from 13 residues. CDR3 coding DNA: TGCGCCAGCAGTTTGGGCCCCGCGAAGCCCCAGCATTTT. Amino acid sequence: CASSLGPAKPQHF.

V usage is TRBV19 and J usage is TRBJ1-3, with D hard to call. V lost 7 bases and J 0 bases, leaving 13 bases between the germline ends. The CDR3 sequence is 15 residues long. The germline gives CDR1 LNHDA, CDR2 SQIVND (reference sequence). In nucleotides, the CDR3 is TGTGCCAGTACCACGGACGGGAGCTCTGGAAACACCATATATTTT. Amino acid sequence: CASTTDGSSGNTIYF.

This clone was recorded once. This sequence joins TRBV30 and TRBJ1-6, with 7 positions matching TRBD1. Trimming at V came to 5 bases and at J to 6 bases, leaving 10 bases not matched to a gene. There are 15 residues in the CDR3. Germline V gene data show CDR1 as GTSNPN and CDR2 as SVGIG (reference sequence). The CDR3 sequence is CAWGSGTASNSPLHF. CDR3 nucleotides: TGTGCCTGGGGCTCCGGGACAGCTTCTAATTCACCCCTCCACTTT.

This rearrangement joins TRBV5-6 to TRBJ2-5, with D uncertain. CDR1 and CDR2 from the germline V gene are SGHDT and YYEEEE. There are 14 residues in the CDR3. Trimming shortened V by 0 bases and J by 1 base, and 7 bases separated the two germline ends. In nucleotides, the CDR3 is TGTGCCAGCAGCTTGGTAAACGGCCAAGAGACCCAGTACTTC. Encoded protein: CASSLVNGQETQYF.